These T cell receptor beta chains were read from a single sample in a study of T cell repertoires in cytomegalovirus infection. TCRdb processed the reads anew with MiXCR; each CDR3 protein has one entry. Of 200,000 to 250,000 distinct CDR3 sequences listed, about 12% are singletons. The sequenced sample consisted of PBMCs. These receptors all come from a human donor in good health (CMV status not recorded). Some clones in this sample may be carry-over from other donors' samples. The CDR3 runs from the conserved cysteine through the conserved F or W. Each record gives: J gene, clone size, D gene, V gene, CDR3 DNA, CDR3 protein. A D gene is named only where the DNA matches it firmly. Clone size is shown for a subset of rows, as once, few, many or a class of expanded clone.

j_gene: TRBJ2-7; abundance: few; d_gene: .; v_gene: TRBV6-5; CDR3nt: TGTGCCAGCAGTTACGGACCGAACTACGAGCAGTACTTC; CDR3aa: CASSYGPNYEQYF
j_gene: TRBJ1-5; abundance: .; d_gene: .; v_gene: TRBV28; CDR3nt: TGTGCCAACAGTTTCCCTTTGGAACCCCAGCATTTT; CDR3aa: CANSFPLEPQHF
j_gene: TRBJ2-6; abundance: .; d_gene: TRBD1; v_gene: TRBV20-1; CDR3nt: TGCAGTGCTAGAGGTCAGGGGGCGCCTGGGGCCAACGTCCTGACTTTC; CDR3aa: CSARGQGAPGANVLTF
j_gene: TRBJ1-2; abundance: few; d_gene: .; v_gene: TRBV19; CDR3nt: TGTGCCAGTAGTATAGGGCGGACAAACTATGGCTACACCTTC; CDR3aa: CASSIGRTNYGYTF
j_gene: TRBJ1-3; abundance: many; d_gene: .; v_gene: TRBV19; CDR3nt: TGTGCCAGTAGTCATCCCACAGGGATCTCTGGAAACACCATATATTTT; CDR3aa: CASSHPTGISGNTIYF
j_gene: TRBJ2-7; abundance: many; d_gene: .; v_gene: TRBV6-5; CDR3nt: TGTGCCAGCAGCCTAGCAGGGGAAACCTACGAGCAGTACTTC; CDR3aa: CASSLAGETYEQYF
j_gene: TRBJ2-6; abundance: many; d_gene: .; v_gene: TRBV7-2; CDR3nt: TGTGCCAGCAGCTCACAACCAGCGGGTACCTACTCTGGGGCCAACGTCCTGACTTTC; CDR3aa: CASSSQPAGTYSGANVLTF
j_gene: TRBJ1-1; abundance: many; d_gene: TRBD1; v_gene: TRBV18; CDR3nt: TGTGCCAGCTCCCCGGGACAGTCTAACACTGAAGCTTTCTTT; CDR3aa: CASSPGQSNTEAFF
j_gene: TRBJ2-1; abundance: few; d_gene: .; v_gene: TRBV14; CDR3nt: TGTGCCAGCAGGAGGACGGATCACAATGAGCAGTTCTTC; CDR3aa: CASRRTDHNEQFF
j_gene: TRBJ1-2; abundance: .; d_gene: .; v_gene: TRBV5-1; CDR3nt: TGCGCCAGCAGCTTGGACAGTGTCAACTATGGCTACACCTTC; CDR3aa: CASSLDSVNYGYTF
j_gene: TRBJ2-1; abundance: many; d_gene: TRBD2; v_gene: TRBV6-2/TRBV6-3; CDR3nt: TGTGCCAGCAGTGAACCATTTGGACTAGCGGCAAAAAATGAGCAGTTCTTC; CDR3aa: CASSEPFGLAAKNEQFF
j_gene: TRBJ2-2; abundance: many; d_gene: .; v_gene: TRBV7-2; CDR3nt: TGTGCCAGCAGCTTAATTCCCCCGGGCCGGGGGAACACCGGGGAGCTGTTTTTT; CDR3aa: CASSLIPPGRGNTGELFF
j_gene: TRBJ2-2; abundance: .; d_gene: TRBD1; v_gene: TRBV6-5; CDR3nt: TGTGCCAGCAGTCACGACAGGGGGCTGACCGGGGAGCTGTTTTTT; CDR3aa: CASSHDRGLTGELFF
j_gene: TRBJ2-5; abundance: many; d_gene: .; v_gene: TRBV25-1; CDR3nt: TGTGCCAGCAGTGAATGGACGAGGGGTAAGGAGACCCAGTACTTC; CDR3aa: CASSEWTRGKETQYF
j_gene: TRBJ2-7; abundance: .; d_gene: TRBD2; v_gene: TRBV5-1; CDR3nt: TGCGCCAGCAGCTTGACTAGCGGAGGGTTTAGTTCCTACGAGCAGTACTTC; CDR3aa: CASSLTSGGFSSYEQYF
j_gene: TRBJ1-2; abundance: many; d_gene: .; v_gene: TRBV7-4; CDR3nt: TGTGCCAGCAGCTTAATGTTGCGGAGACCACCTGGAGATACTAACTATGGCTACACCTTC; CDR3aa: CASSLMLRRPPGDTNYGYTF
j_gene: TRBJ1-5; abundance: many; d_gene: .; v_gene: TRBV7-2; CDR3nt: TGTGCCAGCAGCCTGACAGTTCGTCAGCCCCAGCATTTT; CDR3aa: CASSLTVRQPQHF
j_gene: TRBJ1-6; abundance: .; d_gene: .; v_gene: TRBV5-6; CDR3nt: TGTGCCAGCAGCTTGGATGGGGGCGGTTCACCCCTCCACTTT; CDR3aa: CASSLDGGGSPLHF
j_gene: TRBJ1-1; abundance: few; d_gene: TRBD1; v_gene: TRBV18; CDR3nt: TGTGCCAGCTCAAACGGACAGGGGCTGAACACTGAAGCTTTCTTT; CDR3aa: CASSNGQGLNTEAFF
j_gene: TRBJ2-5; abundance: many; d_gene: TRBD2; v_gene: TRBV7-2; CDR3nt: TGTGCCAGCAGCTTAAGCGGGGGACTCCAAGAGACCCAGTACTTC; CDR3aa: CASSLSGGLQETQYF
j_gene: TRBJ2-3; abundance: many; d_gene: TRBD2; v_gene: TRBV28; CDR3nt: TGTGCCAGCAGTTCCCTAGCGGGAGCTAGCACAGATACGCAGTATTTT; CDR3aa: CASSSLAGASTDTQYF
j_gene: TRBJ1-1; abundance: many; d_gene: .; v_gene: TRBV7-2; CDR3nt: TGTGCCAGCAGCTTAGCTGGGACTCACACTGAAGCTTTCTTT; CDR3aa: CASSLAGTHTEAFF
j_gene: TRBJ2-7; abundance: few; d_gene: TRBD2; v_gene: TRBV20-1; CDR3nt: TGCAGTGCTAGTCCCCCTACTCTGGGACTAGCTGAAGACTACGAGCAGTACTTC; CDR3aa: CSASPPTLGLAEDYEQYF
j_gene: TRBJ2-3; abundance: many; d_gene: TRBD2; v_gene: TRBV7-2; CDR3nt: TGTGCCAGCAGCTTGGACCGGGACTATGATGGGGCGCAGTATTTT; CDR3aa: CASSLDRDYDGAQYF
j_gene: TRBJ2-7; abundance: once; d_gene: TRBD1; v_gene: TRBV29-1; CDR3nt: TGCAGCACCTCGACAGGGAAGCCTTACGAGCAGTACTTC; CDR3aa: CSTSTGKPYEQYF
j_gene: TRBJ2-1; abundance: many; d_gene: .; v_gene: TRBV19; CDR3nt: TGTGCCAGTAGTCCCCGGTCGCTACGGGAATACAATGAGCAGTTCTTC; CDR3aa: CASSPRSLREYNEQFF
j_gene: TRBJ2-2; abundance: .; d_gene: TRBD1; v_gene: TRBV5-6; CDR3nt: TGTGCCAGCAGCTTTACCACAGGGGGCGCGACGAACACCGGGGAGCTGTTTTTT; CDR3aa: CASSFTTGGATNTGELFF
j_gene: TRBJ2-1; abundance: .; d_gene: .; v_gene: TRBV20-1; CDR3nt: TGCAGTGCCTTGGGGAGCAGTAACAATGAGCAGTTCTTC; CDR3aa: CSALGSSNNEQFF
j_gene: TRBJ1-2; abundance: .; d_gene: .; v_gene: TRBV7-6; CDR3nt: TGTGCCAGCAGCGCCTCGACATCGGACTATGGCTACACCTTC; CDR3aa: CASSASTSDYGYTF
j_gene: TRBJ2-3; abundance: many; d_gene: .; v_gene: TRBV19; CDR3nt: TGTGCCAGTAGCAACAGGGATTTCGATACGCAGTATTTT; CDR3aa: CASSNRDFDTQYF
j_gene: TRBJ1-6; abundance: many; d_gene: .; v_gene: TRBV6-6; CDR3nt: TGTGCCAGCAGTTACTCACCGGATTCACCCCTCCACTTT; CDR3aa: CASSYSPDSPLHF
j_gene: TRBJ2-3; abundance: many; d_gene: TRBD1; v_gene: TRBV28; CDR3nt: TGTGCCACATCGGGGACAGTAACAGATACGCAGTATTTT; CDR3aa: CATSGTVTDTQYF
j_gene: TRBJ1-5; abundance: many; d_gene: TRBD1; v_gene: TRBV7-2; CDR3nt: TGTGCCAGCAGCCTAATTTTCGGACAGGGACGGCAGCCCCAGCATTTT; CDR3aa: CASSLIFGQGRQPQHF
j_gene: TRBJ1-5; abundance: many; d_gene: .; v_gene: TRBV4-3; CDR3nt: TGCGCCAGCAGCCAAGATCCGACAGCTGGGAATCAGCCCCAGCATTTT; CDR3aa: CASSQDPTAGNQPQHF
j_gene: TRBJ2-1; abundance: few; d_gene: TRBD2; v_gene: TRBV2; CDR3nt: TGTGCCAGCACCCGACTAGCGGGATTCAATGAGCAGTTCTTC; CDR3aa: CASTRLAGFNEQFF
j_gene: TRBJ2-5; abundance: many; d_gene: TRBD2; v_gene: TRBV7-2; CDR3nt: TGTGCCAGCAGCCAAGGACTAGCGGGGGGTCAGACCCAGTACTTC; CDR3aa: CASSQGLAGGQTQYF
j_gene: TRBJ1-4; abundance: many; d_gene: .; v_gene: TRBV4-3; CDR3nt: TGCGCCAGCAGCCAAGAGGGGAGAACTAATGAAAAACTGTTTTTT; CDR3aa: CASSQEGRTNEKLFF
j_gene: TRBJ1-1; abundance: many; d_gene: .; v_gene: TRBV5-1; CDR3nt: TGCGCCAGCAGCCGGGGACGGGAGAACACTGAAGCTTTCTTT; CDR3aa: CASSRGRENTEAFF
j_gene: TRBJ2-7; abundance: .; d_gene: TRBD2; v_gene: TRBV19; CDR3nt: TGTGCCAGTACACCTGGACTAGGGTTCCCCTACGAGCAGTACTTC; CDR3aa: CASTPGLGFPYEQYF
j_gene: TRBJ2-3; abundance: few; d_gene: TRBD2; v_gene: TRBV20-1; CDR3nt: TGCAGTGCTACCCCCGGGCTAGCGGGAGGTGCTTTCACAGATACGCAGTATTTT; CDR3aa: CSATPGLAGGAFTDTQYF
j_gene: TRBJ1-5; abundance: many; d_gene: TRBD1; v_gene: TRBV7-2; CDR3nt: TGTGCCAGCAGCCCGACAGGGAAAGGCAATCAGCCCCAGCATTTT; CDR3aa: CASSPTGKGNQPQHF